The 7 T cell receptor beta chains presented below share a single source sample, sequenced in a study of shared T cell receptors in the human thymus. The assay was immunoSEQ multiplex PCR, and TCRdb's table has in-frame clones only and misses some. In the table there are roughly 660,000 clones, around nine tenths of which are singletons. These data are also associated with another study on human thymus T cells.

The sequenced sample was thymocytes. All receptors come from a boy in the first two years of life with a congenital heart defect.

The chain links TRBV11-3 to TRBJ2-2, with TRBD2 matching over 14 bases. V shed 5 bases, J shed 5 bases, and the junction held 7 bases outside the gene matches. This CDR3 spans 17 amino acids. Germline V gene lookup returns CDR1 SGHNT and CDR2 YENEEA. The CDR3 here is CASSPGLAGDRTGELFF. CDR3 DNA sequence: TGTGCCAGCAGCCCGGGACTAGCGGGAGACCGAACCGGGGAGCTGTTTTTT.

The chain uses TRBV28 and TRBJ2-7, with 10 bases that match TRBD1. V dropped 5 bases and J dropped 4; count of bases not matched to a gene: 20. CDR3 length equals 19 residues. Germline V lookup: CDR1 MDHEN, CDR2 SYDVKM. As DNA, the CDR3 is TGTGCCAGCAGTCCGTACGGGACAGGGGTGCGGTTCGCGGATTACGAGCAGTACTTC. Translated: CASSPYGTGVRFADYEQYF.

V is TRBV25-1 and J is TRBJ2-5; D may be TRBD1 (5 bases). Germline assignment: CDR1 MGHDK and CDR2 SYGVNS. The length of the CDR3 is 15 residues. V lost 3 bases and J lost 3, with 14 bases in between. CDR3: CASSDWGREKETQYF. CDR3 DNA sequence: TGTGCCAGCAGTGATTGGGGCAGGGAAAAAGAGACCCAGTACTTC. The whole variable domain, filled in from reference TRBV25-1 and TRBJ2-5, reads EADIYQTPRYLVIGTGKKITLECSQTMGHDKMYWYQQDPGMELHLIHYSYGVNSTEKGDLSSESTVSRIRTEHFPLTLESARPSHTSQYLCASSDWGREKETQYFGPGTRLLVL.

The V call is TRBV4-1, the J call TRBJ1-4; the match to TRBD1 covers 8 bases. Germline values: CDR1 MGHRA, CDR2 YSYEKL. The CDR3 is 19 amino acids. Trimming at V came to 2 bases and at J to 1 base, leaving 12 bases not matched to a gene. CDR3 in DNA: TGCGCCAGCAGCCAACCGGAGACAGGGGAGGATTTAACTAATGAAAAACTGTTTTTT. Translation gives CASSQPETGEDLTNEKLFF.

The CDR3 reads CASSELSTPGQPTYEQYF. CDR3 nucleotide sequence: TGTGCCAGCAGTGAGCTAAGTACCCCGGGACAGCCCACCTACGAGCAGTACTTC. The chain couples TRBV2 to TRBJ2-7; 7 bases are a match to TRBD1. There are 18 residues in the CDR3. Losses at the gene ends were 3 bases for V and 2 bases for J; bases not matched to a gene: 16. Germline V gene sequence: CDR1 SNHLY, CDR2 FYNNEI.

V and J are TRBV7-4 and TRBJ1-2; a possible D gene is TRBD1 (5 bases). V was shortened by 1 base and J by 3 bases, with 15 bases between the two germline ends. The CDR3 totals 16 residues. The V gene's germline CDR1 is SGHVT and CDR2 SQSDAQ. CDR3 nucleotides: TGTGCCAGCAGCTTAGATGACAGTTCGGCGGACTATGGCTACACCTTC. Its protein is CASSLDDSSADYGYTF. Based on the CDR3 plus reference TRBV7-4 and TRBJ1-2, the full variable domain is GAGVSQSPRYKVAKRGRDVALRCDSISGHVTLYWYRQTLGQGSEVLTYSQSDAQRDKSGRPSGRFSAERPERSVSTLKIQRTEQGDSAVYLCASSLDDSSADYGYTFGSGTRLTVV.

This clone was observed a single time. This rearrangement joins TRBV25-1 to TRBJ1-1; D call uncertain. V dropped 5 bases and J dropped 1 base, with 11 bases sitting between them. The germline gives CDR1 MGHDK, CDR2 SYGVNS. There are 14 residues in the CDR3. CDR3 DNA: TGTGCCAGCAGTCTCAACGGGAGGAACACTGAAGCTTTCTTT. Amino acids: CASSLNGRNTEAFF.